This entry lists 18 T cell receptor beta chains sequenced from one sample in a study of T cell responses to AZD1222 COVID-19 vaccine. Sequenced by immunoSEQ multiplex PCR; TCRdb stores in-frame clones only, minus some. The table shows roughly 180,000 clones, with approximately 86% occurring only once. Source: peripheral blood, taken on day 0 of AZD1222 vaccination. The origin of the receptors is an adult in good health.

Here the CDR3 reads CASTGAGRGNTGELFF. The CDR3 coding sequence is TGTGCCAGTACGGGTGCGGGGCGGGGGAACACCGGGGAGCTGTTTTTT. The rearrangement joins TRBV19 to TRBJ2-2, with D possibly being TRBD2 (6 bases). This CDR3 is built from 16 residues. CDR1 is LNHDA and CDR2 is SQIVND in the germline V gene (reference sequence). Trimming took off 7 bases at V and 1 base at J, with 16 bases between the two ends.

The rearrangement links TRBV5-1 to TRBJ2-1; the D gene is possibly TRBD2 (6 bases). Between the trimmed V and J ends, which lost 1 base and 7 bases, there was a span of 18 bases. Germline V gene sequence: CDR1 SGHRS, CDR2 YFSETQ. The CDR3 is 16 residues long. The CDR3 here is CASSLSRDLIWNEQFF. CDR3 bases: TGCGCCAGCAGCTTGTCGCGGGATTTGATTTGGAATGAGCAGTTCTTC.

The chain links TRBV5-1 to TRBJ1-1; tentative D call: TRBD1 (5 bases). V lost 2 bases and J 7 bases, leaving 12 bases between the germline ends. The V gene's germline CDR1 is SGHRS and CDR2 YFSETQ. The CDR3 has 13 residues. In nucleotides, the CDR3 is TGCGCCAGCAGCTTCGCAGGGTCCCTTGAAGCTTTCTTT. This translates into CASSFAGSLEAFF.

The chain joins TRBV6-5 to TRBJ2-1; TRBD2 aligns across 12 bases. Trimming at V came to 2 bases and at J to 7 bases, leaving 6 bases not matched to a gene. This CDR3 has 16 amino acids. CDR1 and CDR2 from the germline V gene are MNHEY and SVGAGI. The CDR3 is CASSYRTSGRRNEQFF. The CDR3 nucleotides read TGTGCCAGCAGTTACCGCACTAGCGGGAGGAGGAATGAGCAGTTCTTC.

V is TRBV3-1 (or the pseudogene TRBV3-2) and J is TRBJ1-4; weak D call: TRBD1 (5 bases). CDR3 size: 14 residues. The ends were cut back, 6 bases at V and 7 bases at J, with 15 bases in the middle. The germline CDR1 and CDR2 sequences are LGHDT and YNNKEL (reference sequence). CDR3 nucleotide sequence: TGTGCCAGCAGGCCTAGGGGAGGTGGTGAAAAACTGTTTTTT. Its protein product is CASRPRGGGEKLFF.

This chain links TRBV5-1 with TRBJ2-5; 9 bases are shared with TRBD2. Germline trimming cut 2 bases from V and 4 bases from J; bases unmatched to any gene: 6. Germline CDR1 SGHRS, CDR2 YFSETQ. The CDR3 is 15 residues long. The CDR3 nucleotides read TGCGCCAGCAGCTTCATAGCGGGAGCGGTAGAGACCCAGTACTTC. It codes for CASSFIAGAVETQYF.

This clone was seen just once. The gene calls are TRBV11-2 and TRBJ2-7, with 9 bases fitting TRBD1. The V gene end was trimmed by 5 bases and the J gene end by 4 bases; junction bases not matched to a gene: 6. Germline CDR1 SGHAT, CDR2 FQNNGV. The CDR3 length is 14 residues. The CDR3 nucleotides read TGTGCCAGCAGCCCAGGGACAGGGACTTACGAGCAGTACTTC. Encoded protein: CASSPGTGTYEQYF. The whole variable domain, filled in from reference TRBV11-2 and TRBJ2-7, reads EAGVAQSPRYKIIEKRQSVAFWCNPISGHATLYWYQQILGQGPKLLIQFQNNGVVDDSQLPKDRFSAERLKGVDSTLKIQPAKLEDSAVYLCASSPGTGTYEQYFGPGTRLTVT.

This sequence joins TRBV6-5 and TRBJ1-3, with 7 bases aligning to TRBD1. CDR1 MNHEY and CDR2 SVGAGI come from the germline V gene. The CDR3 has 15 amino acids. The junction had 4 bases not matched to a gene; V was cut back by 5 bases and J by 0 bases. The DNA of the CDR3 is TGTGCCAGCAGTCCGGACAGGCGCTCTGGAAACACCATATATTTT. Amino acids: CASSPDRRSGNTIYF.

This clone was seen more than once but under ten times. Distinct nucleotide sequences in the sample also encode this CDR3. This chain connects TRBV29-1 to TRBJ1-1; no definite D call. With 1 base removed from V and 0 bases from J, the gap between germline ends came to 6 bases. The CDR3 is made up of 13 amino acids. Per the germline V gene, CDR1 is SQVTM and CDR2 is ANQGSEA. The CDR3, as DNA: TGCAGCGTTGAAGTACTGTTGAACACTGAAGCTTTCTTT. It encodes CSVEVLLNTEAFF.

The CDR3 loop is CASSHQGYSGNTIYF. CDR3 nucleotides: TGTGCCAGCAGCCACCAGGGGTACTCTGGAAACACCATATATTTT. The rearrangement links TRBV3-1 (or the pseudogene TRBV3-2) to TRBJ1-3; perhaps TRBD1 as D (6 bases). The V gene lost 3 bases and the J gene lost 0 bases, with 9 bases spanning the gap. Germline CDR1 and CDR2: LGHDT and YNNKEL (reference sequence). The CDR3 length is 15 residues.

The chain combines TRBV19 with TRBJ2-2, with 10 positions matching TRBD1. With 4 bases clipped from V and 6 bases from J, the junction kept 2 bases outside the gene matches. From germline, CDR1 is LNHDA and CDR2 SQIVND (reference sequence). The CDR3 runs 14 residues. Here the CDR3 DNA reads TGTGCCAGTAGTACGGGACAGGGGCCCGGGGAGCTGTTTTTT. As protein: CASSTGQGPGELFF.

The chain is built from TRBV7-2 and TRBJ1-2, with TRBD1 identical over 12 bases. Germline V CDR1 and CDR2: SGHTA, FQGNSA. This CDR3 region has 16 residues. V lost 5 bases and J lost 4; bases outside the gene matches: 8. CDR3 sequence reads: CASSPTGQGAPYGYTF. The CDR3 DNA is TGTGCCAGCAGCCCAACGGGACAGGGGGCCCCCTATGGCTACACCTTC.

The chain recombines TRBV29-1 with TRBJ2-3, with D tentatively TRBD2 (6 bases). The CDR3 loop spans 16 amino acids. CDR1 is SQVTM, CDR2 ANQGSEA, per germline. V was pared by 1 base and J by 1 base, with 15 bases between. The CDR3 region has the DNA TGCAGCGTTGAAGCCGGGACTTTAAATGGCACAGATACGCAGTATTTT. Translating it yields CSVEAGTLNGTDTQYF.

The chain employs TRBV28 and TRBJ1-4; maybe TRBD1 (5 bases). From germline, CDR1 is MDHEN and CDR2 SYDVKM. The CDR3 extends over 13 amino acids. Trimming cost V 6 bases and J 7 bases, with 12 bases left between them. The CDR3: CASSRGTAEKLFF. The CDR3 DNA is TGTGCCAGCAGCCGAGGGACTGCTGAAAAACTGTTTTTT.

The chain couples TRBV5-1 to TRBJ2-5; D possibly corresponds to TRBD1 (6 bases). Germline loops: CDR1 SGHRS, CDR2 YFSETQ. The CDR3 covers 14 residues. Deletions cut 4 bases from V and 0 bases from J, with 10 bases between. The CDR3 bases are TGCGCCAGCAGCGACGGGACAAACCAAGAGACCCAGTACTTC. As protein: CASSDGTNQETQYF.

The V gene is TRBV4-2, the J gene TRBJ1-1, with 12 nucleotides matching TRBD1. J gave up 6 bases and V 1 base, and 15 bases lay outside the gene matches. Germline V CDR1 and CDR2: LGHNA, YNFKEQ. The CDR3 length is 19 residues. The CDR3 DNA reads as TGTGCCAGCAGCCAAGTCCCTGGGACAGGGGGCACGTCCCGGCCTGAAGCTTTCTTT. This gives the protein CASSQVPGTGGTSRPEAFF.

This chain connects TRBV6-5 to TRBJ1-1, with D possibly matching TRBD1 (6 bases). The CDR3 totals 14 residues. V was cut by 6 bases and J by 3 bases, with 14 bases left in between. In germline, CDR1 is MNHEY, CDR2 SVGAGI. The CDR3 loop reads CASRPGVWDTEAFF. In nucleotides, the CDR3 is TGTGCCAGCAGACCAGGGGTCTGGGACACTGAAGCTTTCTTT.

V usage is TRBV7-3 and J usage is TRBJ2-2; D ambiguous. Trimming took off 5 bases at V and 4 bases at J, with 11 bases between the two ends. Germline V CDR1 and CDR2: SGHTA, FQGTGA. The CDR3 spans 14 residues. The CDR3 here is CASSIPGLTGELFF. CDR3 nucleotides: TGTGCCAGCAGCATCCCGGGCCTCACCGGGGAGCTGTTTTTT.